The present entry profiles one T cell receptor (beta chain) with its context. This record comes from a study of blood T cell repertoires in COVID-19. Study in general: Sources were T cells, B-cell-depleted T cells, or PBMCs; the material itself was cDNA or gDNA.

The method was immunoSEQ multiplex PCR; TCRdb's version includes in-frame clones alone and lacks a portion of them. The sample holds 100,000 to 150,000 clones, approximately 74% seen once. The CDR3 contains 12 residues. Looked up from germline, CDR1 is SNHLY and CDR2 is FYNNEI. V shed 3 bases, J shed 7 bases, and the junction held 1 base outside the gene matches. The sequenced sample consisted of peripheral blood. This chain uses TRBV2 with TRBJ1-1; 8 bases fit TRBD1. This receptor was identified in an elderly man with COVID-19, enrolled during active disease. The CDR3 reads CASSEGTGEAFF. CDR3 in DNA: TGTGCCAGCAGTGAGGGGACAGGTGAAGCTTTCTTT.